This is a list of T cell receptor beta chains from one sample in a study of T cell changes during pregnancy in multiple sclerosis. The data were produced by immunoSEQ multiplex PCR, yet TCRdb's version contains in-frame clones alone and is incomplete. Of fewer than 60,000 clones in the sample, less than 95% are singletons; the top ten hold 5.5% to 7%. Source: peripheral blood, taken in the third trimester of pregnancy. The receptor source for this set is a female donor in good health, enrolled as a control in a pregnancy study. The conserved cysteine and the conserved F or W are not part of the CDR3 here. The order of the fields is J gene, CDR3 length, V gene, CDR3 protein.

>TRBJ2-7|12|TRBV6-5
ASSGTGDPYEQY
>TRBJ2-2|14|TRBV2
ASMGGVRSRTGELF
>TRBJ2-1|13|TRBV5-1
ASSWRGQGGNEQF
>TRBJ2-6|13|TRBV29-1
SVRGTTSGANVLT
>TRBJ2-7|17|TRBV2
ASSAVGLAGGLSSYEQY
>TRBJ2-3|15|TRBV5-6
ASSLDRRGGRTDTQY
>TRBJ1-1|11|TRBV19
ASSIDDEGVAF
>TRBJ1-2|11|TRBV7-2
ASTPGGESGYT
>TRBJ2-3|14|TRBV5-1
ASSSQGQGPTDTQY
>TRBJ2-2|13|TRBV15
ATGVGLADTGELF
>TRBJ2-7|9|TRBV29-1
SVEGGYEQY
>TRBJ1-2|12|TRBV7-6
ASSLGPGNYGYT
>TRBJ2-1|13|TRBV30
AWSGRTSPRPEQF
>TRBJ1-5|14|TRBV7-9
ASSLVVGIGNQPQH
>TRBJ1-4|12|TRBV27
ASSHRGRNEKLF
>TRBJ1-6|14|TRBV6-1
ASSDTGEIYNSPLH
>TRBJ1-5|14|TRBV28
ASSNPSGGYGQPQH
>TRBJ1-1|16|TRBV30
AWSYRVPGPPKNTEAF
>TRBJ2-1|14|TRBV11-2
ASSPPGLAGYNEQF
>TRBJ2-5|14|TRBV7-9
ASSPRGGETQETQY
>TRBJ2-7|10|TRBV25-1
ASSEGSGEQY
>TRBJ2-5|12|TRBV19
ASSMEDLGGTQY
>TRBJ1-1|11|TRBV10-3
AISTGLYTEAF
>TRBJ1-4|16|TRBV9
ASSVGGQGIGPNEKLF
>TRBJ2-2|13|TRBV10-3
AINTASANTGELF
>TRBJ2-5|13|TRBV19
ASSSTGTLMETQY
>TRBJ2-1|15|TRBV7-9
ASSSYGLAGESPEQF
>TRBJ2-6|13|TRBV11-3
ASSLGGAGANVLT
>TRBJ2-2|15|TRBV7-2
ASSSILGQGIPGELF
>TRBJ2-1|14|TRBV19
ASSTLGQGVGDEQF
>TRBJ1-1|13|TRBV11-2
ASSFIGGTQGEAF
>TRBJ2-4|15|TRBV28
ASSLRGKQLAKNIQY
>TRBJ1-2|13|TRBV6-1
ASSLDRGIDYGYT
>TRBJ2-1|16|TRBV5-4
ASSWPGQGVGRSNEQF
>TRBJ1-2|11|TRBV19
ASSMDSAYGYT
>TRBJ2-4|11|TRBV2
ASSVTGGNIQY